The sample holds many counts of the clone carrying this T cell receptor beta chain. Its specificity is not known. TCRdb reprocessed the reads via MiXCR and lists one record per CDR3 protein. The table lists tens of thousands of distinct CDR3 sequences, around 33% of them singletons. These data are taken from a study of T cell repertoires in cytomegalovirus infection. V was pared by 1 base and J by 7 bases, with 32 bases between. CDR3 size: 21 residues. Looked up from germline, CDR1 is SGHVS and CDR2 is FNYEAQ. Sequenced sample: PBMCs, sequenced either directly or after in vitro stimulation (not recorded which). The source is a human donor in good health (CMV status not recorded). Some clones in this sample may be carry-over from other donors' samples. J is TRBJ1-5 and V is TRBV7-6, with unresolved D. The CDR3 here is CASSLVVPPPLNGGREQPQHF. CDR3 bases: TGTGCCAGCAGCTTAGTAGTGCCCCCACCCCTAAATGGAGGGCGAGAGCAGCCCCAGCATTTT.